This TCR beta chain was found in a study of molecular identifiers for immune sequencing clone quantification. On the study more broadly: Across replicate runs, RNA obtained from about 20,000 or 100,000 naive CD8 cells was divided into five, with four undergoing sequencing.

As to this clonotype: Its antigen is unknown. The CDR3 does not end in the conserved phenylalanine or tryptophan, so this is likely a read error.

TCRdb used MiXCR to reprocess the PCR reads, holding one entry per CDR3 protein. The sample carries about 640,000 distinct CDR3 sequences, less than 20% recorded once. Whole-study results and caveats: Clone sizes could be underestimated for highly expanded clones when identical TCR molecules share a barcode.

Sorting was used to obtain naive CD8 T cells (CD8+CD4-CCR7+CD45RA+). V lost 3 bases to trimming and J lost 4 bases, with 8 bases between them. Germline CDR1 and CDR2: MNHEY and SVGEGT. This CDR3 is built from 13 residues. The sample was naive CD8+ T cells from blood, with Jurkat cell RNA spiked in. Noted subset: FACS-sorted CD8+CD4-CCR7+CD45RA+ naive T cells. This TCR came from a human donor in good health. Some libraries in this study had Jurkat cell RNA spiked in. The V gene is TRBV6-2 or TRBV6-3, the J gene TRBJ2-3; the D is unclear. DNA of the CDR3: TGTGCCAGCAGTTATATAGCAGCAGATACGCAGTATCTT. The encoded protein is CASSYIAADTQYL.